This T cell receptor beta chain derives from a study of blood T cell repertoires in COVID-19. Trimming cost V 3 bases and J 4 bases, with 11 bases left between them. The germline CDR1 and CDR2 sequences are SGHRS and YFSETQ. CDR3 size: 15 residues. Original data processing: Reference gene primer amplification yielded estimated nucleated cell counts. Sequencing was performed with immunoSEQ multiplex PCR; in TCRdb, only in-frame clones are kept and a portion is missing. Clone size and V and J calls were adopted from that table, with D and trimming inferred from the DNA. The table shows 310,000 or so clones, with roughly 85% occurring only once. Those enrolled, adults aged about 18 to 89 years, came from fewer than 25 US areas.

The gene calls are TRBV5-1 and TRBJ2-6; D call uncertain. Specimen: PBMCs or T cells enriched from blood (not recorded which). The TCR comes from a woman in her thirties or forties who had recovered from COVID-19. This CDR3 reads CASSSSFVGANVLTF. The CDR3 DNA is TGCGCCAGCAGCTCTTCGTTTGTAGGGGCCAACGTCCTGACTTTC.